One sample yielded the 19 T cell receptor beta chains listed below, sequenced in a study of regulatory T cells in long-lasting Graves disease. The time point is: persistent/refractory GD, antithyroid drugs over 5 years with positive TRAb. Isolated PBMC RNA provided the starting material for the TCR library. Library construction for TCR beta used iRepertoire HTBI primers and Arm-PCR of CDR3 regions. A single record per CDR3 protein comes from TCRdb applying MiXCR to the multiplex PCR reads. This sample has roughly 470,000 distinct CDR3 sequences, with more than 20% found just once. Source: peripheral blood mononuclear cells (PBMCs), taken when the disease was refractory, from a patient treated with antithyroid drugs. The receptors originated from a female donor with Graves disease.

This clonotype was observed at least ten times. The chain uses TRBV5-6 and TRBJ1-2; TRBD1 matches 7 bases. The CDR3 totals 14 residues. V shed 7 bases, J shed 4 bases, and the junction held 10 bases outside the gene matches. Germline CDR1 SGHDT, CDR2 YYEEEE. The CDR3 reads CASARQGQGYGYTF. CDR3 in DNA: TGTGCCAGCGCCCGACAGGGCCAGGGCTATGGCTACACCTTC.

This clonotype was recorded only once. The chain recombines TRBV29-1 with TRBJ1-5; a weak D match, TRBD1 (6 bases). This CDR3 contains 12 residues. Trimming took off 7 bases at V and 3 bases at J, with 10 bases between the two ends. Germline V lookup: CDR1 SQVTM, CDR2 ANQGSEA. The CDR3 here is CSARTDNQPQHF. The CDR3 DNA sequence: TGCAGCGCTCGGACAGACAATCAGCCCCAGCATTTT.

The chain combines TRBV3-1 with TRBJ1-4; D remains unclear. The germline gives CDR1 LGHDT, CDR2 YNNKEL (reference sequence). The CDR3 runs 15 residues. V shed 2 bases and J shed 4 bases, with 11 bases lying between them. The CDR3 loop is CASSQLGSLNEKLFF. DNA for the CDR3: TGTGCCAGCAGCCAACTGGGTAGTCTTAATGAAAAACTGTTTTTT.

This clonotype was counted only a few times. The J gene is TRBJ2-6, the V gene TRBV7-2, with D perhaps given as TRBD1 or TRBD2 (7 bases each). The CDR3 loop spans 18 amino acids. Germline CDR1 SGHTA, CDR2 FQGNSA. V was shortened by 0 bases and J by 0 bases, with 12 bases between the two germline ends. As DNA, the CDR3 is TGTGCCAGCAGCTTAGCGCGGGGGACAGCCTCTGGGGCCAACGTCCTGACTTTC. It translates to CASSLARGTASGANVLTF.

This rearrangement joins TRBV28 to TRBJ2-1; D might be TRBD1 (6 bases). This CDR3 is built from 15 residues. The V gene's germline CDR1 is MDHEN and CDR2 SYDVKM. V lost 7 bases and J 2 bases, leaving 15 bases between the germline ends. This chain's CDR3 is CASKIRTAAYNEQFF. The CDR3 coding sequence is TGTGCCAGCAAAATCAGGACAGCCGCCTACAATGAGCAGTTCTTC.

Many counts were recorded for this clonotype. The chain combines TRBV15 with TRBJ2-4; D is possibly TRBD2 (6 bases). CDR1 and CDR2 (germline): LNHNV, YYDKDF (reference sequence). The V gene lost 1 base and the J gene lost 7 bases, with 17 bases spanning the gap. This CDR3 is built from 16 residues. The CDR3 reads CATSRGRDSTDNIQYF. CDR3 in DNA: TGTGCCACCAGCAGAGGAAGGGACTCAACCGACAACATTCAGTACTTC.

This clonotype was counted between two and nine times. The chain is built from TRBV18 and TRBJ2-3; D is ambiguous. Germline loops: CDR1 KGHSH, CDR2 LQKENI. V was trimmed by 0 bases and J by 3 bases, leaving 4 bases between them. The CDR3 is made up of 13 amino acids. CDR3: CASSPPTTDTQYF. Written as DNA, the CDR3 is TGTGCCAGCTCACCACCGACGACAGATACGCAGTATTTT.

Here the CDR3 DNA reads TGTGCCAGCAGTCCTGGGGGGGGCCCGAACACCGGGGAGCTGTTTTTT. Amino acids: CASSPGGGPNTGELFF. The chain employs TRBV27 and TRBJ2-2; perhaps TRBD2 as D (7 bases). CDR1 and CDR2 (germline): MNHEY, SMNVEV (reference sequence). The germline V and J ends were trimmed by 5 bases and 0 bases, with 13 bases remaining between them. The CDR3 is 16 amino acids.

This clonotype was seen ten or more times. This rearrangement joins TRBV27 to TRBJ1-1; D gene unclear. The length of the CDR3 is 15 residues. The V end was cut by 5 bases, the J end by 1 base, with 14 bases between. The germline V gene has CDR1 MNHEY and CDR2 SMNVEV (reference sequence). The CDR3 loop is CASSTQGRWNTEAFF. CDR3 in DNA: TGTGCCAGCAGTACCCAAGGCAGGTGGAACACTGAAGCTTTCTTT.

This clonotype has at least ten counts. This chain links TRBV20-1 with TRBJ2-5, with D maybe TRBD2 (6 bases). Trimming took off 0 bases at V and 4 bases at J, with 15 bases between the two ends. CDR1 DFQATT and CDR2 SNEGSKA come from the germline V gene (reference sequence). This CDR3 has 15 amino acids. The CDR3 DNA reads TGCAGTGCTAGAGATATCCGGCGGGGAGGAGAGACCCAGTACTTC. This sequence encodes CSARDIRRGGETQYF.

This clonotype was detected ten times or more. CDR3: CASSADYYEQYF. The CDR3 DNA follows: TGTGCCAGCAGTGCGGACTACTACGAGCAGTACTTC. The genes are TRBV25-1 and TRBJ2-7; D is perhaps TRBD2 (6 bases). The V and J ends lost 4 bases and 3 bases respectively, with 7 bases between them. Germline V gene sequence: CDR1 MGHDK, CDR2 SYGVNS. The CDR3 is 12 residues long.

The rearrangement joins TRBV4-1 to TRBJ1-5; possibly TRBD1 for D (6 bases). The CDR3 length is 16 residues. Germline V gives CDR1 MGHRA, CDR2 YSYEKL. The V gene lost 3 bases and the J gene lost 3 bases, with 15 bases spanning the gap. CDR3 in amino acids: CASSQGGGSHNQPQHF. CDR3 in DNA: TGCGCCAGCAGCCAGGGAGGGGGGTCCCACAATCAGCCCCAGCATTTT.

This clonotype was detected only a few times. V is TRBV6-1 and J is TRBJ1-1; TRBD1 is a possible D gene (6 bases). From germline, CDR1 is MNHNS and CDR2 SASEGT. CDR3 length: 13 amino acids. V shed 5 bases and J shed 6 bases, with 13 bases lying between them. The CDR3 sequence: CASSPGTQSEAFF. Here the CDR3 DNA reads TGTGCCAGCAGTCCTGGGACACAATCTGAAGCTTTCTTT.

The V gene is TRBV7-4, the J gene TRBJ2-7; possibly TRBD1 for D (6 bases). Trimming left V 5 bases short and J 9 bases short, with 29 bases between. The CDR3 contains 17 residues. Germline V CDR1 and CDR2: SGHVT, SQSDAQ. The CDR3 DNA reads TGTGCCAGCAGCCCCTGGTTAATGGGAGAGGTGGGGGCCGTGCAGTACTTC. Translated: CASSPWLMGEVGAVQYF.

This clonotype was seen more than once but under ten times. The chain has TRBV29-1 and TRBJ2-4, with TRBD2 matching over 8 bases. Germline V gene lookup returns CDR1 SQVTM and CDR2 ANQGSEA. V gave up 8 bases and J gave up 6 bases; unmatched junction bases: 12. This CDR3 is built from 14 residues. The CDR3, as DNA: TGCAGCCTTCCCTGGCGGGAGGTTCGAAACATTCAGTACTTC. Amino acids: CSLPWREVRNIQYF.

This chain joins TRBV20-1 and TRBJ1-6; tentatively, D is TRBD1 (6 bases). CDR1 is DFQATT, CDR2 SNEGSKA, per germline (reference sequence). The CDR3 has 16 amino acids. Trimming removed 6 bases from V and 6 bases from J, with 21 bases in between. The CDR3 region is CSATNRGARGNSPLHF. The CDR3 DNA sequence: TGCAGTGCAACGAACCGGGGGGCTAGGGGTAATTCACCCCTCCACTTT.

This clonotype was seen just once. The chain combines TRBV2 with TRBJ2-3; D gene uncertain. V was cut by 2 bases and J by 6 bases, with 9 bases left in between. The CDR3 has 13 residues. In germline, CDR1 is SNHLY, CDR2 FYNNEI. CDR3 residues: CASSEWQWDTQYF. The CDR3 DNA follows: TGTGCCAGCAGTGAATGGCAGTGGGATACGCAGTATTTT.

This clonotype was seen at least ten times. This chain joins TRBV11-2 and TRBJ2-5; TRBD2 aligns across 8 bases. This CDR3 has 14 amino acids. The ends lost 5 bases at V and 3 bases at J; junction bases unmatched: 5. Looked up from germline, CDR1 is SGHAT and CDR2 is FQNNGV. The CDR3 sequence: CASSRGLVEETQYF. The CDR3, as DNA: TGTGCCAGCAGCCGGGGACTAGTCGAAGAGACCCAGTACTTC.

As to this clonotype: A clone one base away is much larger, so this may be a read error. The rearrangement joins TRBV18 to TRBJ1-5, with D unresolved. This CDR3 comprises 13 residues. Germline lookup yields CDR1 KGHSH and CDR2 LQKENI. The CDR3 coding sequence is TGTGCCAGCCCACCCGGAACAAATCAGCCCCAGCATTTT. As protein: CASPPGTNQPQHF. Looking up the rest from reference TRBV18 and TRBJ1-5 gives the full variable domain: NAGVMQNPRHLVRRRGQEARLRCSPMKGHSHVYWYRQLPEEGLKFMVYLQKENIIDESGMPKERFSAEFPKEGPSILRIQQVVRGDSAAYFCASPPGTNQPQHFGDGTRLSIL.